This T cell receptor beta chain was observed in a study of shared clonotypes between healthy human individuals (TCRdb year 2020). Background on the whole study: A couple of women and a few men aged 18 to 49 years were included in the cohort. For each donor, CD4 naive and CD4 memory were each run on three plates, CD8 naive on two plates, and CD8 memory on one plate. The study deeply sequenced blood TCR repertoires of about 5 healthy adults to estimate repertoire size and the extent of clonotype sharing between individuals. Libraries were prepared and TCR repertoires were sequenced by different laboratories using diverse techniques, in order to increase sequencing depth and limit assay-specific biases. Between about 0.8 and 9 billion PBMCs per donor were obtained by leukapheresis. Broad study findings and their caveats: Clonotypes shared by all four sorted-subset donors showed higher generation probabilities than non-shared clonotypes. The small number of donors limited the genetic and exposure-history diversity represented. Sampling was limited to blood, and TCR repertoires in tissue likely differ from TCR repertoires in blood. Sharing across several donors was observed for about 5% of naive CD4, over 3% of naive CD8, roughly 2.3% of memory CD4, and about 0.38% of memory CD8 clonotypes. Pairwise subsampling indicated that sequencing depth was expected to affect the degree of clonotype sharing among donors. Rarefaction of sorted-subset datasets indicated incomplete sequencing despite the large sequencing depth. Estimated clonotype richness was generally larger for naive than for memory subsets.

Taken from the germline V gene, the CDR1 and CDR2 loops are SNHLY and FYNNEI. A distance of 11 bases separates the germline ends of V and J, which lose 2 bases and 1 base respectively. Spanning cysteine to phenylalanine, the CDR3 consists of 15 amino acids. The CDR3 DNA has 45 bases and is translated from base 1. CD8 naive samples were obtained by positive selection for CCR7 among CD45RO-negative cells, yielding a CD45RA+CCR7+ population from which TemRA cells were excluded. The donors were healthy, HIV-negative adults with no recently reported acute infections or vaccinations. Only Caucasian adults living in Nashville, Tennessee, USA were represented among the donors. Blood was collected by leukapheresis, and PBMCs were isolated by Ficoll-Histopaque density gradient centrifugation and then cryopreserved in liquid nitrogen vapor phase. Analytical flow cytometry was used to check the purity and quantity of each magnetically sorted T cell population. Genomic DNA was isolated from every sorted fraction and measured by UV absorbance on a Nanodrop 2000c.

TCR CDR3 regions were amplified from genomic DNA by multiplex PCR using the deep immunoSEQ assay. Genomic DNA extracted from each cell subset was distributed evenly over all wells of several immunoSEQ 96-well plates, and each plate served as one replicate. For sorted subsets, roughly 190 ng of genomic DNA, equivalent to 30,000 or so T cell genomes, went into each replicate PCR. Purified libraries were measured with a Qubit 3.0 fluorometer, size-checked on a Bioanalyzer 2100, and measured again with the KAPA Library Quantification kit. A separate single-read 150-cycle Illumina NextSeq 550 flow cell was used to sequence each immunoSEQ 96-well plate. The study's processing was this. Because the immunoSEQ output held only junctional sequences and lacked quality scores, the filtering could not match the filtering applied to full-length reads. Sequences were annotated with PyIR, a Python wrapper for IgBLAST v1.9, using IMGT germline references to assign V/J genes and CDR3. Reads were removed for weak V/J assignments (E-value above 1e-6), missing CDR3, stop codons, out-of-frame junctions, or ambiguous translated residues. V3J clonotypes were defined as sequences sharing an identical inferred V gene, J gene, and CDR3 amino acid sequence. Percentage overlap between repertoires was calculated by dividing the number of shared unique clonotypes by the size of the smaller repertoire. Repertoire richness was assessed with RTK rarefaction, the Chao1 estimator, and Recon v2.1 estimates of unobserved clonotypes. Generation probabilities were computed with OLGA for all TCRbeta clonotypes obtained by the gDNA method from several donors. The immuneACCESS repertoire file appears here via TCRdb, limited to in-frame rearrangements. These files lack a portion of the clones; in checked studies, under half of the deficit traces to unresolved V genes, and the cause of the others is not known. For V, J and clone size, that table is used; D and trimming come from the DNA. In this sample the table shows 600,000 or so clones, roughly 98% of which occur a single time. Jointly, the top ten make up 0.25% to 0.35% of the sample.

In regard to this clone: Its antigen is currently not known. Base qualities are not at hand, and no much larger clone is one base apart.

The V and J segments used are TRBV2 and TRBJ1-1; no D gene call is confident. This TCR derives from a man younger than 40 in good health. Sample: naive CD8+ T cells sorted from blood. What the cell subset or site label conveys for this sample: CD45RA+CCR7+. The CDR3 reads CASSEWTSENTEAFF. Read as DNA, the sequence is TGTGCCAGCAGTGAATGGACTTCCGAGAACACTGAAGCTTTCTTT.